This T cell receptor beta chain was profiled in a study of T-cell reconstitution after alpha-beta-depleted transplantation in children. Study-wide results and limits: After transplant, high TCRbeta diversity at day 60 in some patients arose from surviving recipient T cells and thymic progenitors.

This clonotype was seen many times. The antigen remains unidentified. This sample's TCRbeta library carried unique molecular identifier barcodes. TCRdb processed the PCR reads anew with MiXCR; each CDR3 protein has one entry. The top ten hold around 7.5% of the sample, which has a few hundred thousand distinct CDR3 sequences, 10% seen once. Sequencing was performed on PBMCs, taken before TCRalphabeta/CD19-depleted stem cell transplant. The sequence was obtained from a boy under two years old with acute myeloid leukemia, due to receive a stem cell transplant.

The CDR3 sequence: CASSYSSRGSYNEQFF. The CDR3 bases are TGTGCCAGCAGTTACTCAAGCAGGGGTTCCTACAATGAGCAGTTCTTC. This rearrangement joins TRBV6-5 to TRBJ2-1; D is possibly TRBD1 (6 bases). The CDR3 covers 16 residues. V was shortened by 0 bases and J by 1 base, with 10 bases between the two germline ends. The germline CDR1 and CDR2 sequences are MNHEY and SVGAGI.